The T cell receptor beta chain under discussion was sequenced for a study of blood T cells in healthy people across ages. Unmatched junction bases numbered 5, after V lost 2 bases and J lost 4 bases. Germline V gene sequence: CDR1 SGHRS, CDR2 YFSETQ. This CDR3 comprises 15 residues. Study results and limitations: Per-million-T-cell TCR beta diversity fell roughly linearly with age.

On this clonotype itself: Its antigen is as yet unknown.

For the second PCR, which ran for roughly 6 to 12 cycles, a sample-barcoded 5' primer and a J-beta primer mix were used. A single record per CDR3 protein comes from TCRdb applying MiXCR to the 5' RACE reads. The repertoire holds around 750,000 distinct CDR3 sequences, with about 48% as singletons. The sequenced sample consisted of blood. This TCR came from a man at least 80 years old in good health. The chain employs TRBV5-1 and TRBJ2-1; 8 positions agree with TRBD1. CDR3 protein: CASSFWTGSYNEQFF. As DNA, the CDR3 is TGCGCCAGCAGCTTTTGGACAGGGTCGTACAATGAGCAGTTCTTC.